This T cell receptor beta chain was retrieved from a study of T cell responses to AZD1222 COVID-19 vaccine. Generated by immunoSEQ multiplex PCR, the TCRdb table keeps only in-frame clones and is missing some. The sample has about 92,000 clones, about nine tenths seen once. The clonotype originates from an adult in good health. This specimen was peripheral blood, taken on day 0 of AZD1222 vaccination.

The CDR3 region has the DNA TGCAGCGTTAGACAAGGAAACTCTGGAAACACCATATATTTT. Translated: CSVRQGNSGNTIYF. The rearrangement links TRBV29-1 to TRBJ1-3; D is unclear. The V end lost 5 bases, the J end lost 0 bases, and 11 bases lay between the germline ends. The CDR3 totals 14 residues. The germline V gene has CDR1 SQVTM and CDR2 ANQGSEA.